The 32 T cell receptor beta chains given below trace back to one sample, sequenced in a study of healthy donors' naive CD4 and CD8 T cells. A linear amplification protocol produced the TCR libraries from around 510 ng of total RNA. MiXCR was run by TCRdb on the reads, yielding one entry per CDR3 protein. The sample records roughly 200,000 distinct CDR3 sequences, 65% to 75% being singletons. The source material was naive CD4+ and CD8+ T cells sorted from blood, pooled from several donors. These receptors were obtained from a pool of human donors in good health; the sample pools cells from several healthy donors.

J is TRBJ1-2 and V is TRBV29-1, with D perhaps TRBD1 (6 bases). Germline-derived CDR1 and CDR2 are SQVTM and ANQGSEA. This CDR3 is 13 amino acids long. V was cut by 7 bases and J by 2 bases, with 14 bases left in between. For the CDR3, the DNA is TGCAGCGGCGCGACAGGTTCGAACTATGGCTACACCTTC. Residues: CSGATGSNYGYTF.

The chain is built from TRBV6-5 and TRBJ2-7, with D tentatively TRBD1 (5 bases). V lost 0 bases to trimming and J lost 2 bases, with 11 bases between them. The germline V gene has CDR1 MNHEY and CDR2 SVGAGI. The CDR3 is 15 residues long. CDR3 amino acids: CASSYSGRVPYEQYF. As DNA, the CDR3 is TGTGCCAGCAGTTACTCAGGCAGGGTCCCCTACGAGCAGTACTTC.

V gene TRBV7-9 combines with J gene TRBJ2-1, with no clear D. Trimming pared 5 bases from V and 1 base from J, leaving 12 bases between. CDR3 size: 15 residues. CDR1 and CDR2 (germline): SEHNR, FQNEAQ (reference sequence). CDR3 protein: CASSPDGTSYNEQFF. CDR3 DNA: TGTGCCAGCAGCCCGGACGGAACTTCCTACAATGAGCAGTTCTTC.

The chain has TRBV19 and TRBJ2-7; no clear D gene. From germline, CDR1 is LNHDA and CDR2 SQIVND (reference sequence). The CDR3 loop spans 13 amino acids. The V end lost 1 base, the J end lost 3 bases, and 7 bases lay between the germline ends. CDR3 bases: TGTGCCAGTAGTATAGGATTGGGCTACGAGCAGTACTTC. This encodes CASSIGLGYEQYF.

This sequence joins TRBV29-1 and TRBJ2-1, with D perhaps TRBD2 (5 bases). The CDR3 runs to 15 residues. Trimming stripped 0 bases from V and 2 bases from J, with 11 bases between. In germline, CDR1 is SQVTM, CDR2 ANQGSEA. The CDR3 reads CSVEDRGRTYNEQFF. Here the CDR3 DNA reads TGCAGCGTTGAAGACCGCGGGCGCACCTACAATGAGCAGTTCTTC.

This chain uses TRBV7-2 with TRBJ2-1, with D unresolved. This CDR3 has 14 amino acids. CDR1 is SGHTA and CDR2 is FQGNSA in the germline V gene. Trimming left V 8 bases short and J 0 bases short, with 11 bases between. Written as DNA, the CDR3 is TGTGCCAGCGAGAGTCAGAGCTCCTACAATGAGCAGTTCTTC. Protein: CASESQSSYNEQFF.

The V call is TRBV19, the J call TRBJ2-3; 8 bases align to TRBD1. Germline values: CDR1 LNHDA, CDR2 SQIVND (reference sequence). This CDR3 contains 18 residues. J lost 4 bases, V lost 0 bases, and 12 bases had no gene match. The CDR3, as DNA: TGTGCCAGTAGTATAGATCCTTTGGACAGGGCTTCCCCAGATACGCAGTATTTT. Translating it yields CASSIDPLDRASPDTQYF.

The chain carries TRBV29-1 and TRBJ2-6; D possibly matches TRBD1 or TRBD2 (6 bases each). Germline values: CDR1 SQVTM, CDR2 ANQGSEA. The CDR3 has 15 amino acids. V gave up 3 bases and J gave up 2 bases, with 11 bases separating them. The CDR3 loop reads CSVDLGGTGANVLTF. The CDR3, as DNA: TGCAGCGTTGATCTCGGGGGCACTGGGGCCAACGTCCTGACTTTC.

The chain links TRBV6-4 to TRBJ2-7; D is perhaps TRBD1 (6 bases). The CDR3 is made up of 13 amino acids. Trimming stripped 4 bases from V and 5 bases from J, with 12 bases between. Germline assignment: CDR1 MRHNA and CDR2 SNTAGT. The CDR3 DNA sequence: TGTGCCAGCAGTGTGGGCAGGGGCGACGAGCAGTACTTC. Its protein is CASSVGRGDEQYF.

This clonotype appeared once. This sequence joins TRBV6-5 and TRBJ2-7; the match to TRBD2 covers 7 bases. The CDR3 runs 15 residues. J was trimmed by 2 bases and V by 1 base; bases with no gene match: 5. CDR1 is MNHEY and CDR2 is SVGAGI in the germline V gene. For the CDR3, the DNA is TGTGCCAGCAGTTACTGGCCTAGCGGAACCTACGAGCAGTACTTC. Its protein product is CASSYWPSGTYEQYF.

This clonotype was detected once. This sequence joins TRBV11-2 and TRBJ1-2, with D maybe TRBD1 (5 bases). Germline CDR1 is SGHAT and CDR2 is FQNNGV. V gave up 5 bases and J gave up 6 bases, with 10 bases separating them. The CDR3 extends over 12 amino acids. CDR3 bases: TGTGCCAGCAGCCGGTCGGGGGATGGCTACACCTTC. Protein: CASSRSGDGYTF. The full variable domain, with the rest looked up from reference TRBV11-2 and TRBJ1-2, is EAGVAQSPRYKIIEKRQSVAFWCNPISGHATLYWYQQILGQGPKLLIQFQNNGVVDDSQLPKDRFSAERLKGVDSTLKIQPAKLEDSAVYLCASSRSGDGYTFGSGTRLTVV.

The chain couples TRBV5-1 to TRBJ1-1, with 9 bases lining up with TRBD1. V gave up 4 bases and J gave up 5 bases; unmatched junction bases: 12. The CDR3 has 16 amino acids. The germline V gene has CDR1 SGHRS and CDR2 YFSETQ. Written as DNA, the CDR3 is TGCGCCAGCAGCCCACTTACCGGGACAGGGTTTACTGAAGCTTTCTTT. Translating gives CASSPLTGTGFTEAFF.

This clonotype was observed a single time. The chain has TRBV5-5 and TRBJ2-1; D may be TRBD1 (6 bases). This CDR3 spans 15 amino acids. V dropped 2 bases and J dropped 6 bases, with 15 bases sitting between them. CDR1 SGHKS and CDR2 YYEKEE come from the germline V gene (reference sequence). Here the CDR3 DNA reads TGTGCCAGCAGCTTCCCGGGACAAGGGATCAATGAGCAGTTCTTC. This gives the protein CASSFPGQGINEQFF.

The rearrangement links TRBV5-1 to TRBJ2-1, with 10 bases lining up with TRBD2. This CDR3 is 16 amino acids long. Germline CDR1 reads SGHRS; CDR2 reads YFSETQ. The J segment lost 5 bases and the V segment lost 4 bases, leaving 9 bases of the junction unmatched. Written as DNA, the CDR3 is TGCGCCAGCAGCCAGGTACTAGCGGGGATGGACAATGAGCAGTTCTTC. Translated, it gives CASSQVLAGMDNEQFF.

The gene calls are TRBV6-5 and TRBJ2-7, with a tentative D call TRBD1 (5 bases). Germline-derived CDR1 and CDR2 are MNHEY and SVGAGI. Between the trimmed V and J ends, which lost 2 bases and 7 bases, there was a span of 18 bases. This CDR3 has 15 residues. The CDR3 sequence: CASSYEDSESVEQYF. The CDR3 coding sequence is TGTGCCAGCAGTTACGAAGACAGTGAATCCGTTGAGCAGTACTTC.

V is TRBV15 and J is TRBJ2-7; TRBD1 matches 8 bases. Per germline, CDR1 LNHNV and CDR2 YYDKDF (reference sequence). The V gene end was trimmed by 1 base and the J gene end by 6 bases; junction bases not matched to a gene: 5. This CDR3 is 14 amino acids long. In DNA form, the CDR3 reads TGTGCCACCAGCAGAGGGACAGGGAGTCTCGAGCAGTACTTC. The encoded protein is CATSRGTGSLEQYF.

The gene calls are TRBV28 and TRBJ2-7; possibly TRBD1 or TRBD2 for D (5 bases each). Trimming removed 5 bases at V and 2 bases at J, with 16 bases between. Germline V gives CDR1 MDHEN, CDR2 SYDVKM. The CDR3 runs to 15 residues. The CDR3 spells CASSPPRDGTYEQYF. CDR3 nucleotide sequence: TGTGCCAGCAGTCCACCCCGGGACGGAACCTACGAGCAGTACTTC.

This rearrangement joins TRBV27 to TRBJ2-3; D is uncertain. The V end lost 0 bases, the J end lost 4 bases, and 11 bases lay between the germline ends. Looked up from germline, CDR1 is MNHEY and CDR2 is SMNVEV (reference sequence). The CDR3 totals 15 residues. The CDR3 here is CASSLSIMGSDTQYF. CDR3 DNA: TGTGCCAGCAGTTTATCGATTATGGGGTCAGATACGCAGTATTTT.

The chain uses TRBV2 and TRBJ2-1; D remains unclear. Germline V lookup: CDR1 SNHLY, CDR2 FYNNEI. The CDR3 has 12 residues. V lost 5 bases to trimming and J lost 8 bases, with 10 bases between them. The CDR3 DNA follows: TGTGCCAGCAGTCCATTAATGGATGAGCAGTTCTTC. The encoded protein is CASSPLMDEQFF. Supplemented by reference TRBV2 and TRBJ2-1, the full variable domain reads EPEVTQTPSHQVTQMGQEVILRCVPISNHLYFYWYRQILGQKVEFLVSFYNNEISEKSEIFDDQFSVERPDGSNFTLKIRSTKLEDSAMYFCASSPLMDEQFFGPGTRLTVL.

The rearrangement uses TRBV30 and TRBJ1-2, with a tentative D call TRBD1 (6 bases). CDR1 and CDR2 from the germline V gene are GTSNPN and SVGIG (reference sequence). Trimming left V 2 bases short and J 3 bases short, with 16 bases between. The CDR3 contains 15 residues. CDR3 in amino acids: CAWSLSYRQDYGYTF. In nucleotides, the CDR3 is TGTGCCTGGAGTCTATCCTACCGACAGGACTATGGCTACACCTTC.

The V and J genes are TRBV7-9 and TRBJ2-1; D is uncertain. CDR1 and CDR2 (germline): SEHNR, FQNEAQ (reference sequence). The V and J ends lost 5 bases and 8 bases respectively, with 25 bases between them. This CDR3 contains 17 residues. Here the CDR3 reads CASSLLGDSDVLHEQFF. The CDR3, as DNA: TGTGCCAGCAGCCTCTTGGGCGACTCGGACGTTCTCCATGAGCAGTTCTTC.

The chain links TRBV20-1 to TRBJ1-4; D gene uncertain. Germline V gene lookup returns CDR1 DFQATT and CDR2 SNEGSKA (reference sequence). The germline V and J ends were trimmed by 3 bases and 8 bases, with 16 bases remaining between them. CDR3 length: 14 amino acids. The CDR3 is CSARWEGVQEKLFF. The CDR3 bases are TGCAGTGCTAGGTGGGAGGGCGTTCAGGAAAAACTGTTTTTT.

This chain joins TRBV10-3 and TRBJ1-3; a possible D gene is TRBD1 (5 bases). This CDR3 has 16 residues. V was clipped by 4 bases and J by 0 bases, with 13 bases between them. Germline CDR1 ENHRY, CDR2 SYGVKD. CDR3 DNA sequence: TGTGCCATCAGTGCAGGGATGTCTGGCTCTGGAAACACCATATATTTT. This gives the protein CAISAGMSGSGNTIYF.

V and J are TRBV19 and TRBJ1-6; D is unclear. Germline CDR1 LNHDA, CDR2 SQIVND (reference sequence). V gave up 5 bases and J gave up 0 bases, with 5 bases separating them. The CDR3 runs to 14 residues. CDR3 nucleotides: TGTGCCAGTAGTGCGAGCTCCTATAATTCACCCCTCCACTTT. Translated: CASSASSYNSPLHF.

This rearrangement joins TRBV6-5 to TRBJ2-5; perhaps D is TRBD1 or TRBD2 (6 bases each). Between the trimmed V and J ends, which lost 7 bases and 5 bases, there was a span of 23 bases. The CDR3 totals 16 residues. In germline, CDR1 is MNHEY, CDR2 SVGAGI. The CDR3 sequence is CASTSYVSGGWETQYF. The CDR3 region has the DNA TGTGCCAGCACCAGTTACGTATCCGGGGGCTGGGAGACCCAGTACTTC.

V usage is TRBV29-1 and J usage is TRBJ1-2; D ambiguous. V was shortened by 2 bases and J by 4 bases, with 8 bases between the two germline ends. The germline V gene has CDR1 SQVTM and CDR2 ANQGSEA. The CDR3 contains 12 residues. CDR3 in DNA: TGCAGCGTTGAATTACCCAGCTATGGCTACACCTTC. Amino acid sequence: CSVELPSYGYTF.

Only a few counts were recorded for this clonotype. The CDR3 sequence: CASSIGPRLTDTQYF. CDR3 nucleotide sequence: TGTGCCAGTAGTATCGGGCCCAGACTCACAGATACGCAGTATTTT. This chain links TRBV19 with TRBJ2-3; D is unclear. Germline V CDR1 and CDR2: LNHDA, SQIVND (reference sequence). CDR3 length: 15 residues. The V end lost 3 bases, the J end lost 2 bases, and 12 bases lay between the germline ends.

This clonotype has just a few counts. The chain employs TRBV6-2 or TRBV6-3 and TRBJ1-1; TRBD1 matches at 8 bases. CDR1 MNHEY and CDR2 SVGEGT come from the germline V gene. V shed 3 bases, J shed 4 bases, and the junction held 1 base outside the gene matches. This CDR3 spans 13 amino acids. CDR3 residues: CASSYTGGTEAFF. The CDR3 DNA follows: TGTGCCAGCAGTTATACAGGGGGCACTGAAGCTTTCTTT.

About this clonotype: A read error may produce the germline difference seen at one junction end. The V call is TRBV4-2, the J call TRBJ2-5, with 13 bases fitting TRBD2. The CDR3 consists of 17 residues. Germline V CDR1 and CDR2: LGHNA, YNFKEQ. The CDR3, as DNA: TGTGCCAACAGCCATCCCCGACTAGCGGGAGGCCAAGAGACCCAGTACTTC. Amino acids: CANSHPRLAGGQETQYF.

This clonotype was seen a single time. The genes are TRBV10-3 and TRBJ2-7; 9 bases are a match to TRBD1. The J segment lost 0 bases and the V segment lost 3 bases, leaving 6 bases of the junction unmatched. The CDR3 sequence is 16 residues long. Germline lookup yields CDR1 ENHRY and CDR2 SYGVKD. CDR3 amino acids: CAISDSGTGLSYEQYF. Written as DNA, the CDR3 is TGTGCCATCAGTGACTCCGGGACAGGGCTCTCCTACGAGCAGTACTTC.

This clonotype has more than one count but fewer than ten. The chain recombines TRBV19 with TRBJ1-1; no firm D call. Trimming pared 3 bases from V and 8 bases from J, leaving 10 bases between. Germline CDR1 reads LNHDA; CDR2 reads SQIVND (reference sequence). This CDR3 contains 12 residues. In DNA form, the CDR3 reads TGTGCCAGTAGTATGGGAGTTCGGGAAGCTTTCTTT. Residues: CASSMGVREAFF.

The chain couples TRBV6-1 to TRBJ2-5; maybe TRBD1 (5 bases). Germline CDR1 and CDR2: MNHNS and SASEGT. The CDR3 extends over 14 amino acids. The germline V and J ends were trimmed by 3 bases and 5 bases, with 13 bases remaining between them. The CDR3 sequence is CASSDGRGEETQYF. The CDR3 DNA follows: TGTGCCAGCAGTGATGGTAGGGGTGAGGAGACCCAGTACTTC.